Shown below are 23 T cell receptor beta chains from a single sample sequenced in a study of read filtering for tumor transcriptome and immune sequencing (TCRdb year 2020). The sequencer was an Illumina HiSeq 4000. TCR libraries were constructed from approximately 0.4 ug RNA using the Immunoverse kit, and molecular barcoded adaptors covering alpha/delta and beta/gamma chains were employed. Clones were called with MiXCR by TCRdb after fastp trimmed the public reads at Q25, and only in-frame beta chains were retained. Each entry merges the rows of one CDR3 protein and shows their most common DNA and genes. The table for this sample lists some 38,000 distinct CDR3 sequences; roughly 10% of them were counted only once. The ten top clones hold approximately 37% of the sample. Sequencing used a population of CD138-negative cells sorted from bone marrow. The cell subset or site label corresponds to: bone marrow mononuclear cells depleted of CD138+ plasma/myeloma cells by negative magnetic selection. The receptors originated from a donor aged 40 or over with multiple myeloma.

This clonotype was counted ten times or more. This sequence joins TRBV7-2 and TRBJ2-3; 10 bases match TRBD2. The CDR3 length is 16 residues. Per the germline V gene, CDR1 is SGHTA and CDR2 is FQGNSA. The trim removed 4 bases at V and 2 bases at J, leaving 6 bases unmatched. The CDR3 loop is CASSSLAGANTDTQYF. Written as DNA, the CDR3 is TGTGCCAGCAGCTCCCTAGCGGGGGCAAACACAGATACGCAGTATTTT.

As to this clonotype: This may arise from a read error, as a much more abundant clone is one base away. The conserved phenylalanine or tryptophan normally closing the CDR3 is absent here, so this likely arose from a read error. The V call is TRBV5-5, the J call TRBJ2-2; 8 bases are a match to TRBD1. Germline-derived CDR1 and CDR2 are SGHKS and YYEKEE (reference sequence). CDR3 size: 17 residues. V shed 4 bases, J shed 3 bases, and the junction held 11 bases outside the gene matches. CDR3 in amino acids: CASSLDRVELYTGELFL. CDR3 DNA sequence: TGTGCCAGCAGCCTGGACAGGGTCGAACTATACACCGGGGAGCTGTTTCTT.

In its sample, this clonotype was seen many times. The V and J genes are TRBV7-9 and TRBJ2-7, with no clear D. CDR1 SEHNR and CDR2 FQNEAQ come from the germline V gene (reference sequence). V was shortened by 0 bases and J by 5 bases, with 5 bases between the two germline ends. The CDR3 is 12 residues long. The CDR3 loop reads CASSLAVDEQYF. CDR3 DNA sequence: TGTGCCAGCAGCTTAGCGGTGGACGAGCAGTACTTC. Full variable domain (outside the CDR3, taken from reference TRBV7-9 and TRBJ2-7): DTGVSQNPRHKITKRGQNVTFRCDPISEHNRLYWYRQTLGQGPEFLTYFQNEAQLEKSRLLSDRFSAERPKGSFSTLEIQRTEQGDSAMYLCASSLAVDEQYFGPGTRLTVT.

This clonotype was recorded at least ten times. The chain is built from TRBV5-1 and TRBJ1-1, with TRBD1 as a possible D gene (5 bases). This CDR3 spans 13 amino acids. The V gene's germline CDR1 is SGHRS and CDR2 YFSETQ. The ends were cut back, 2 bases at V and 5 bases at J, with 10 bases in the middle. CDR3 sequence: CASSFTGGTEAFF. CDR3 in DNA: TGCGCCAGCAGCTTTACCGGGGGAACTGAAGCTTTCTTT.

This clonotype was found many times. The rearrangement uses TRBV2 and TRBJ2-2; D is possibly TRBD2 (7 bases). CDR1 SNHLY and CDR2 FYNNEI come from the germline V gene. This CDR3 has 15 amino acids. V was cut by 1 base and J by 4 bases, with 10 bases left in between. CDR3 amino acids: CASSEEGGRTGELFF. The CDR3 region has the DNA TGTGCCAGCAGTGAAGAGGGGGGGCGCACCGGGGAGCTGTTTTTT. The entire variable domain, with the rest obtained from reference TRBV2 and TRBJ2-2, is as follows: EPEVTQTPSHQVTQMGQEVILRCVPISNHLYFYWYRQILGQKVEFLVSFYNNEISEKSEIFDDQFSVERPDGSNFTLKIRSTKLEDSAMYFCASSEEGGRTGELFFGEGSRLTVL.

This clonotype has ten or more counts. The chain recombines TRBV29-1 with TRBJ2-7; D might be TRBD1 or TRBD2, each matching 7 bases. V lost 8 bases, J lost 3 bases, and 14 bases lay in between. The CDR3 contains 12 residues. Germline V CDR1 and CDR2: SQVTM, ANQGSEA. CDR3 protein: CSFSGGDYEQYF. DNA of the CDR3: TGCAGCTTCTCAGGGGGGGACTACGAGCAGTACTTC.

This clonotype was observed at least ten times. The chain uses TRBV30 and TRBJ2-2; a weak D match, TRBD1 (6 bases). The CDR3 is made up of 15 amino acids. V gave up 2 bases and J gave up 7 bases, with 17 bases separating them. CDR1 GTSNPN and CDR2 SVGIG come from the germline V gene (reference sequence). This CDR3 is CAWSNLQGFDGELFF. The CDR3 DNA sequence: TGTGCCTGGAGTAACCTACAGGGATTTGACGGGGAGCTGTTTTTT.

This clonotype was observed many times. For the CDR3, the DNA is TGTGCCAGCAGCCGTTTTGGCAATGAGCAGTTCTTC. Encoded protein: CASSRFGNEQFF. This sequence joins TRBV7-2 and TRBJ2-1; D remains ambiguous. Per germline, CDR1 SGHTA and CDR2 FQGNSA. The CDR3 totals 12 residues. V dropped 5 bases and J dropped 6 bases, with 8 bases sitting between them.

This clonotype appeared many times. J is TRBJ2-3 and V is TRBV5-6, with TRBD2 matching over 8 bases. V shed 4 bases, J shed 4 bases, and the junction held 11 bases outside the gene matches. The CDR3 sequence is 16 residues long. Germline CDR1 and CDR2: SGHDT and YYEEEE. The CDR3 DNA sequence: TGTGCCAGCAGCCCAACGGGGGGGATGGCAGCAGATACGCAGTATTTT. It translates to CASSPTGGMAADTQYF.

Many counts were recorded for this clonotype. CDR3 coding DNA: TGTGCCAGCAGCTTGACTAGCGGGGCCGATGAGCAGTTCTTC. It translates to CASSLTSGADEQFF. The chain recombines TRBV7-9 with TRBJ2-1; TRBD2 aligns across 11 bases. The CDR3 is 14 residues long. CDR1 SEHNR and CDR2 FQNEAQ come from the germline V gene (reference sequence). Unmatched junction bases numbered 3, after V lost 3 bases and J lost 8 bases.

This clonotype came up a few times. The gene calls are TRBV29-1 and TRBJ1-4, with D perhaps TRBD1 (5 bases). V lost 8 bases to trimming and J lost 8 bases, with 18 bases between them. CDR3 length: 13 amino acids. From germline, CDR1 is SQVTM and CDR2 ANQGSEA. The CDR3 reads CSFSSDSGEKLFF. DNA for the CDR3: TGCAGCTTCTCCTCCGACAGTGGCGAAAAACTGTTTTTT.

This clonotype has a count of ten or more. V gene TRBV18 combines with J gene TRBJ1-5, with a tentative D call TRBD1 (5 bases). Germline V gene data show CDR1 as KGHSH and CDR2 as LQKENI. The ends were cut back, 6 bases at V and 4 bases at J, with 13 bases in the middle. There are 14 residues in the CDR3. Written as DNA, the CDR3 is TGTGCCAGCTCCCCAGGGAATGAGAATCAGCCCCAGCATTTT. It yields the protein CASSPGNENQPQHF.

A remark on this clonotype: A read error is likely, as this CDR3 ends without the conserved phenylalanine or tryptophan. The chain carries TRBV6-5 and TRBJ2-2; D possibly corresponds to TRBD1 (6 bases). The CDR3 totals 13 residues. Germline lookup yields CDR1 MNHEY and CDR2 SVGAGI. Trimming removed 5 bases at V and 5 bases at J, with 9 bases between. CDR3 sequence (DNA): TGTGCCAGCAGTAGCCAGGGGACCGGGGAGCTGTTTATT. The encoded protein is CASSSQGTGELFI.

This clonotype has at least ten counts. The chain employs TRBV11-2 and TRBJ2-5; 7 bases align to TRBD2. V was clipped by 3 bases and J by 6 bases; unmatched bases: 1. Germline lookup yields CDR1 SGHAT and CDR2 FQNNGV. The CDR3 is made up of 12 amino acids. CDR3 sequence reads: CASSLGGQTQYF. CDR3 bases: TGTGCCAGCAGCTTGGGAGGGCAGACCCAGTACTTC. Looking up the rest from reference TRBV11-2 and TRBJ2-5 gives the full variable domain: EAGVAQSPRYKIIEKRQSVAFWCNPISGHATLYWYQQILGQGPKLLIQFQNNGVVDDSQLPKDRFSAERLKGVDSTLKIQPAKLEDSAVYLCASSLGGQTQYFGPGTRLLVL.

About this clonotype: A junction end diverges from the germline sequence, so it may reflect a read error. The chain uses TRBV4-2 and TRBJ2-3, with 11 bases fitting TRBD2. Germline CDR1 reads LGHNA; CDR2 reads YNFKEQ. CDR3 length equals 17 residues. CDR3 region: CTSSPRTSGRPTDTQYF. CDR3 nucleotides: TGTACCAGCAGCCCCCGGACTAGCGGGCGGCCAACAGATACGCAGTATTTT.

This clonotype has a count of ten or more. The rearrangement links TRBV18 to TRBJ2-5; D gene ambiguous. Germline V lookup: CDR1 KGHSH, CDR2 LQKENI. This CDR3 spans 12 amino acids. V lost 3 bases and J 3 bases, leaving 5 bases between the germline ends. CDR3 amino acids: CASSPPEETQYF. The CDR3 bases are TGTGCCAGCTCACCTCCTGAAGAGACCCAGTACTTC. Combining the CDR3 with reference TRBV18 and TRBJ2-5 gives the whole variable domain NAGVMQNPRHLVRRRGQEARLRCSPMKGHSHVYWYRQLPEEGLKFMVYLQKENIIDESGMPKERFSAEFPKEGPSILRIQQVVRGDSAAYFCASSPPEETQYFGPGTRLLVL.

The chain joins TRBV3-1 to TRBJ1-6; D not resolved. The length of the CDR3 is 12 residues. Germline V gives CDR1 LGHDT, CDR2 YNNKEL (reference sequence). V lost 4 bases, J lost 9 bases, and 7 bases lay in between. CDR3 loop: CASSPPGSPLHF. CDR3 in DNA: TGTGCCAGCAGCCCACCTGGTTCACCCCTCCACTTT.

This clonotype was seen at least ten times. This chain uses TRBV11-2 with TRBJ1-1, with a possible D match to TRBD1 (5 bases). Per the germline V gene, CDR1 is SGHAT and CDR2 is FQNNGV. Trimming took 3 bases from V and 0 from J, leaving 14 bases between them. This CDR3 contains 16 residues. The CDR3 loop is CASSFAKGRMNTEAFF. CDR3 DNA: TGTGCCAGCAGCTTCGCAAAGGGGCGGATGAACACTGAAGCTTTCTTT.

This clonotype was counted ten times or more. In DNA, the CDR3 is TGTGCCACCAGTGATTTGCTTGGCGGTCGCCAAGAGACCCAGTACTTC. Translating it yields CATSDLLGGRQETQYF. The V and J genes are TRBV24-1 and TRBJ2-5, with D hard to call. Trimming removed 0 bases at V and 1 base at J, with 11 bases between. CDR1 is KGHDR and CDR2 is SFDVKD in the germline V gene. The CDR3 has 16 amino acids.

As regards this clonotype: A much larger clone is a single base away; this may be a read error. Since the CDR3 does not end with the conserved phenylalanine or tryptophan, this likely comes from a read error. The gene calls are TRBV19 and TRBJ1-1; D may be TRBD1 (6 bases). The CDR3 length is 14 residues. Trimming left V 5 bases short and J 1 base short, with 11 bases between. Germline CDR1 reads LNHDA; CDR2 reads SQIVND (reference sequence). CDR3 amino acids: CASSPGTTNTEAFL. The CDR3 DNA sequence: TGTGCCAGTAGTCCCGGGACAACGAACACTGAAGCTTTCCTT.

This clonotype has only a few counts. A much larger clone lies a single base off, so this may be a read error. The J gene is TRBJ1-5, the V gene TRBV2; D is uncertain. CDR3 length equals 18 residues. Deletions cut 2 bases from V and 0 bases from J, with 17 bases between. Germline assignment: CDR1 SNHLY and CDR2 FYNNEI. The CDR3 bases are TGTGCCAGCAGTGAATTCTCCCTTACTGGGCTTAGCAATCAGCCCCAGCATTTT. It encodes CASSEFSLTGLSNQPQHF.

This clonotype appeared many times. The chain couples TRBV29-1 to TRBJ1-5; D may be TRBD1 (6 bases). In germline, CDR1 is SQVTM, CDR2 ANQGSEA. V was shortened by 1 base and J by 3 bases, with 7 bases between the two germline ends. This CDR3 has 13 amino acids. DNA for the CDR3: TGCAGCGTTGAAGGGGGGGCCAATCAGCCCCAGCATTTT. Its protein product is CSVEGGANQPQHF.

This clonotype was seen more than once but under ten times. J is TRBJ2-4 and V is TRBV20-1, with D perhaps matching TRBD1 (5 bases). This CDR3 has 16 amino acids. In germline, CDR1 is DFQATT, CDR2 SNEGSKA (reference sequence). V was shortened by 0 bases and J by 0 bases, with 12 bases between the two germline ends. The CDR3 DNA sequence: TGCAGTGCTAGAGATTTGGCAGGGCTAGCCAAAAACATTCAGTACTTC. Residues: CSARDLAGLAKNIQYF.